This T cell receptor (beta chain) was observed in a study of brain T cells in children with intractable seizures. Whole-study results and caveats: Pre- and post-surgery blood differed in depth, so pre-surgery absences may be undersampling.

Libraries were prepared by immunoSEQ multiplex PCR; TCRdb keeps only in-frame clonotypes and omits some of them. The sample carries 110,000 or so clones, roughly 94% recorded once. Germline V gene sequence: CDR1 SEHNR, CDR2 FQNEAQ (reference sequence). The CDR3 length is 17 residues. V lost 5 bases to trimming and J lost 4 bases, with 21 bases between them. Pre-surgery treatment included at least one anti-epileptic drug. About this clone: No antigen is known for it.

The clonotype comes from a boy under three years old with hemimegalencephaly and intractable seizures. The rearrangement uses TRBV7-9 and TRBJ2-1; either TRBD1 or TRBD2 may fit D (6 bases each). Sequenced here: peripheral blood, sampled at surgery. The CDR3 loop reads CASSPGAGTSGYNEQFF. CDR3 bases: TGTGCCAGCAGCCCGGGGGCGGGAACCTCGGGTTACAATGAGCAGTTCTTC.